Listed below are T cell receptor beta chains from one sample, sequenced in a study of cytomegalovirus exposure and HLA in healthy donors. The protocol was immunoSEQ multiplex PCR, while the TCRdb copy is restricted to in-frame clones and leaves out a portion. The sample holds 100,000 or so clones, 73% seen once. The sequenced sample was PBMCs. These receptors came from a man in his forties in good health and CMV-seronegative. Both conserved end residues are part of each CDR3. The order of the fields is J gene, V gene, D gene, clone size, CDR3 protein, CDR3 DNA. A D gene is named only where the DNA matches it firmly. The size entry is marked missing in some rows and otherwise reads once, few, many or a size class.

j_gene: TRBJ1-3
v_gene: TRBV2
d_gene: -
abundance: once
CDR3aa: CASRYSGNTIYF
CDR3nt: TGTGCCTCCCGTTACTCTGGAAACACCATATATTTT

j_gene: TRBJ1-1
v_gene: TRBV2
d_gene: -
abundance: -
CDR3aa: CASSEEGYEAFF
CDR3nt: TGTGCCAGCAGTGAGGAGGGCTATGAAGCTTTCTTT

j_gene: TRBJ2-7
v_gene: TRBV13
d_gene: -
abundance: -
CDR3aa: CASSRGIYEQYF
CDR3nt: TGTGCCAGCAGCAGGGGAATATACGAGCAGTACTTC

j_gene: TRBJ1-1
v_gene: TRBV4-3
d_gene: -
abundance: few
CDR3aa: CASSPAGDMNTEAFF
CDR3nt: TGCGCCAGCAGCCCGGCAGGGGACATGAACACTGAAGCTTTCTTT

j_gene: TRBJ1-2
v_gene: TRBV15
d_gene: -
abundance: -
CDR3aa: CATSRGAGPNYGYTF
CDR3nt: TGTGCCACCAGCAGAGGGGCGGGGCCTAACTATGGCTACACCTTC

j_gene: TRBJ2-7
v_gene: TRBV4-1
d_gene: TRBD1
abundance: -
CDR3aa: CASSQGRQGTYEQYF
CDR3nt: TGCGCCAGCAGCCAAGGACGACAGGGCACCTACGAGCAGTACTTC

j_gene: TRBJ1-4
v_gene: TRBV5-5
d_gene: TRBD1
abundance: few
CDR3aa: CASSLFGQGEKLFF
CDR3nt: TGTGCCAGCAGCTTGTTTGGACAGGGGGAAAAACTGTTTTTT

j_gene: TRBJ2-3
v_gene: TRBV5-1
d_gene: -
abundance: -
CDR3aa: CASSWTSSTDTQYF
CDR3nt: TGCGCCAGCAGCTGGACTTCTAGCACAGATACGCAGTATTTT

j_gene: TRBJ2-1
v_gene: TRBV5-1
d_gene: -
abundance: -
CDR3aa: CASSYEAGTQFF
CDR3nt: TGCGCCAGCAGTTATGAGGCGGGGACGCAGTTCTTC

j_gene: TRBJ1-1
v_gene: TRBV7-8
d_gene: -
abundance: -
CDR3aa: CASSYYKGNTEAFF
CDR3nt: TGTGCCAGCAGCTACTACAAGGGGAACACTGAGGCTTTCTTT

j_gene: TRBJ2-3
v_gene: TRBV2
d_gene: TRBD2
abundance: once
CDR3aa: CASSDPLAVSTDTQYF
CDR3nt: TGTGCCAGCAGTGACCCACTAGCGGTGAGCACAGATACGCAGTATTTT

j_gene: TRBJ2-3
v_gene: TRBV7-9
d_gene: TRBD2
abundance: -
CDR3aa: CASSSYRLAGGLTDTQYF
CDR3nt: TGTGCCAGCAGCTCATATCGTTTAGCGGGGGGGCTGACAGATACGCAGTATTTT

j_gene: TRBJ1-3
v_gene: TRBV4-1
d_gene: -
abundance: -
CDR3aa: CASSPYPSSGNTIYF
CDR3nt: TGCGCCAGCAGCCCCTACCCGAGCTCTGGAAACACCATATATTTT

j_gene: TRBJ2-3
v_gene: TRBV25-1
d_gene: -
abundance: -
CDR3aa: CASRWGGMSTDTQYF
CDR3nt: TGTGCCAGCAGATGGGGCGGGATGAGCACAGATACGCAGTATTTT

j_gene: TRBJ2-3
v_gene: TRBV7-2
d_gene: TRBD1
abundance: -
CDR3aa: CASSDRQGGGTDTQYF
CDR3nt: TGTGCCAGCAGCGACCGACAGGGTGGCGGCACAGATACGCAGTATTTT

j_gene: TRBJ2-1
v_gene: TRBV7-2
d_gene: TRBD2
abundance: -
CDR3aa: CASSLSPSGYNEQFF
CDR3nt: TGTGCCAGCAGCTTGTCTCCTAGCGGTTACAATGAGCAGTTCTTC

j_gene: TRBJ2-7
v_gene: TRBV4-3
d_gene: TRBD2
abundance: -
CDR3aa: CASSQGVGGLAGGYEQYF
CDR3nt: TGCGCCAGCAGCCAAGGTGTAGGTGGACTAGCGGGGGGCTACGAGCAGTACTTC

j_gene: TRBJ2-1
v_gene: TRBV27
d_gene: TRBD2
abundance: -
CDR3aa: CASSIMAGGPYNEQFF
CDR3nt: TGTGCCAGCAGTATAATGGCGGGGGGGCCTTACAATGAGCAGTTCTTC

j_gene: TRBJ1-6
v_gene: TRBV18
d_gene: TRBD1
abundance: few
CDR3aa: CASSSMKGGTGARVHF
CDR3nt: TGTGCCAGCTCATCAATGAAAGGTGGGACAGGGGCCAGAGTCCACTTT

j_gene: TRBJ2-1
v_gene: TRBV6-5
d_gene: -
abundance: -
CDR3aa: CASSYANGQYNEQFF
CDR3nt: TGTGCCAGCAGTTACGCAAACGGACAGTACAATGAGCAGTTCTTC

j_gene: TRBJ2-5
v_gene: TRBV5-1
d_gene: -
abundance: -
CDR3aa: CASSLGEIAGETQYF
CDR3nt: TGCGCCAGCAGCTTGGGTGAGATCGCAGGAGAGACCCAGTACTTC

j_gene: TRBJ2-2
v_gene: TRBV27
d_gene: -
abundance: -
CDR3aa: CASSLHWGAVTGELFF
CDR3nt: TGTGCCAGCAGTTTACATTGGGGCGCGGTCACCGGGGAGCTGTTTTTT

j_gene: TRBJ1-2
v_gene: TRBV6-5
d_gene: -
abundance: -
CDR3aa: CASSYLSSYGYTF
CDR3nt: TGTGCCAGCAGTTACCTTTCTTCCTATGGCTACACCTTC

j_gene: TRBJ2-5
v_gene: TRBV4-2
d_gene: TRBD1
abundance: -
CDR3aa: CATDSGTGDVETQYF
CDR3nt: TGTGCCACTGACAGCGGGACAGGGGATGTGGAGACCCAGTACTTC

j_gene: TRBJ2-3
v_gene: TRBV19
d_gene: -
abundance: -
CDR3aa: CASSIKLAATDTQYF
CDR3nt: TGTGCCAGTAGTATCAAGTTAGCGGCCACAGATACGCAGTATTTT

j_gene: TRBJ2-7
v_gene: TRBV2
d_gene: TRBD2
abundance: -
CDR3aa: CASSESGGSSYEQYF
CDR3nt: TGTGCCAGCAGTGAAAGCGGGGGTAGCTCCTACGAGCAGTACTTC

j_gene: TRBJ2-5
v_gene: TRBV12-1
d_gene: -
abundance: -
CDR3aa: CASSVDRDWTQYF
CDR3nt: TGTGCCAGCAGCGTTGACAGGGATTGGACCCAGTACTTC

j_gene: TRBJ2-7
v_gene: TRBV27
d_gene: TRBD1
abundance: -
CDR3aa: CASGRGQVSYEQYF
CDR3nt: TGTGCCAGCGGAAGGGGACAGGTCTCCTACGAGCAGTACTTC

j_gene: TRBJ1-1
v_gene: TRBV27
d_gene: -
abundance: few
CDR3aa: CASSLQGSRPEAFF
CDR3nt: TGTGCCAGCAGTTTACAGGGATCGCGTCCTGAAGCTTTCTTT

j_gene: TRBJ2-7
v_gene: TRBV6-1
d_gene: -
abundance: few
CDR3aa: CASSEGGDGSYEQYF
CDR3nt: TGTGCCAGCAGTGAAGGCGGGGACGGTTCCTACGAGCAGTACTTC

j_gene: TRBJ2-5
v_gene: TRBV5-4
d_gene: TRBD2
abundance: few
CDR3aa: CASSRPGLAGVETQYF
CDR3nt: TGTGCCAGCAGTCGACCGGGACTAGCGGGGGTAGAGACCCAGTACTTC

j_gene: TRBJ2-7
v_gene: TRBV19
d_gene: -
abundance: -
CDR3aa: CASSIGRRYEQYF
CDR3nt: TGTGCCAGTAGTATAGGGCGGCGCTACGAGCAGTACTTC

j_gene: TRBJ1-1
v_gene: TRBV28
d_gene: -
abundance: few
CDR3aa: CASSLRQRNTEAFF
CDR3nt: TGTGCCAGCAGTCTCCGACAGAGGAACACTGAAGCTTTCTTT

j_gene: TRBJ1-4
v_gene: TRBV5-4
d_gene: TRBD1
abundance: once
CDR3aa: CASSDRANEKLFF
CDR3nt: TGTGCCAGCAGCGACAGGGCTAATGAAAAACTGTTTTTT

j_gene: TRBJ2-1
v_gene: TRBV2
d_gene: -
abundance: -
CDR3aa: CASSVVGGYNEQFF
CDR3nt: TGTGCCAGCAGTGTAGTCGGAGGCTACAATGAGCAGTTCTTC